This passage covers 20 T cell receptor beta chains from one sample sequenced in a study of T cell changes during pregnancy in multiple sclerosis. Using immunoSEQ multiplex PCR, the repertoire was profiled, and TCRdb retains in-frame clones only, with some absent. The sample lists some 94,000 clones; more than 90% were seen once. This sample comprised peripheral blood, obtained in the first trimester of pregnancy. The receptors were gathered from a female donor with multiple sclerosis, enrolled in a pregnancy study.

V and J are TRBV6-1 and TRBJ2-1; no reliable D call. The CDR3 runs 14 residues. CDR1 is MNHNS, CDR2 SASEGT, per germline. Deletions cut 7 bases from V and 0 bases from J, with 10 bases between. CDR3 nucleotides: TGTGCCAGCACCGTGCTAAGCTCCTACAATGAGCAGTTCTTC. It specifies CASTVLSSYNEQFF.

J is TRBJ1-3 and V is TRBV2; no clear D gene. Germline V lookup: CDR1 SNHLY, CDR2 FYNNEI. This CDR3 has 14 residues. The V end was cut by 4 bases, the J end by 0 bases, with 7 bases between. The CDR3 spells CASSGGISGNTIYF. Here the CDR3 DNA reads TGTGCCAGCAGTGGAGGAATCTCTGGAAACACCATATATTTT.

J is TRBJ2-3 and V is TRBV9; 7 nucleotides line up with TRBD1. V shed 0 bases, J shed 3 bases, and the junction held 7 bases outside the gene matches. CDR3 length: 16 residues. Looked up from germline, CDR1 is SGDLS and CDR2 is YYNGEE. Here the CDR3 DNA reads TGTGCCAGCAGCGTAGTAGGGACAGCAATGACAGATACGCAGTATTTT. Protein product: CASSVVGTAMTDTQYF.

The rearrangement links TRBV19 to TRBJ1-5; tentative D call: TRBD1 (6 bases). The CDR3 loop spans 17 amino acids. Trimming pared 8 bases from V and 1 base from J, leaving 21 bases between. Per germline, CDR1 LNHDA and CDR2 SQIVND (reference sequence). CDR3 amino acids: CASSEGRGGASNQPQHF. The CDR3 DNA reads TGTGCCAGTTCGGAGGGTCGGGGGGGCGCAAGCAATCAGCCCCAGCATTTT.

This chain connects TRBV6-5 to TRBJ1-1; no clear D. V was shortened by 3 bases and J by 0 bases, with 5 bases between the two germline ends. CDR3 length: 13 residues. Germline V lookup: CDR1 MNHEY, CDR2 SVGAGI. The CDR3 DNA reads TGTGCCAGCAGTTATAGTATGAACACTGAAGCTTTCTTT. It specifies CASSYSMNTEAFF.

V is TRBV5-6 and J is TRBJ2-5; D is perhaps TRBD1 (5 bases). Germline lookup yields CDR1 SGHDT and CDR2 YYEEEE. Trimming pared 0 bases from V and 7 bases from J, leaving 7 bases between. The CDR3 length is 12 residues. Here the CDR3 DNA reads TGTGCCAGCAGCTTGGTCCAGGGGACCCAGTACTTC. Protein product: CASSLVQGTQYF. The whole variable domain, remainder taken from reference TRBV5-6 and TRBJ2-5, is DAGVTQSPTHLIKTRGQQVTLRCSPKSGHDTVSWYQQALGQGPQFIFQYYEEEERQRGNFPDRFSGHQFPNYSSELNVNALLLGDSALYLCASSLVQGTQYFGPGTRLLVL.

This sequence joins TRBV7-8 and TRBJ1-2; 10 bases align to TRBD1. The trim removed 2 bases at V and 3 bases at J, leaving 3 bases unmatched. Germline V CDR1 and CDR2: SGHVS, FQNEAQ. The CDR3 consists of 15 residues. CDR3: CASSLRTGGDYGYTF. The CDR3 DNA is TGTGCCAGCAGCTTACGGACAGGGGGTGACTATGGCTACACCTTC.

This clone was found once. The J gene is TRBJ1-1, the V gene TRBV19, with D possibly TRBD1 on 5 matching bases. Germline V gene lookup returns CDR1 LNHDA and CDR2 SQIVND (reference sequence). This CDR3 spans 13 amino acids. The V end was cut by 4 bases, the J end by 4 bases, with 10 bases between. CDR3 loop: CASSTFGATEAFF. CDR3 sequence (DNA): TGTGCCAGTAGTACCTTTGGGGCCACTGAAGCTTTCTTT.

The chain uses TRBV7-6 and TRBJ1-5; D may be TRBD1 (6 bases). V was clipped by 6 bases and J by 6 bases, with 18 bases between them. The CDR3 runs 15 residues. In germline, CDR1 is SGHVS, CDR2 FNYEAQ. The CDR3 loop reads CASSLGAGEGQPQHF. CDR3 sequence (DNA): TGTGCCAGCAGTCTAGGGGCAGGGGAGGGTCAGCCCCAGCATTTT.

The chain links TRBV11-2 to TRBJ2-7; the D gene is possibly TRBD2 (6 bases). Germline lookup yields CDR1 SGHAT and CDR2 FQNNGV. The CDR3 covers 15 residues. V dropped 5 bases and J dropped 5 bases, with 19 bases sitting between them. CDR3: CASSDGTSLSDEQYF. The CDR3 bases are TGTGCCAGCAGCGACGGGACTTCCCTGTCCGACGAGCAGTACTTC.

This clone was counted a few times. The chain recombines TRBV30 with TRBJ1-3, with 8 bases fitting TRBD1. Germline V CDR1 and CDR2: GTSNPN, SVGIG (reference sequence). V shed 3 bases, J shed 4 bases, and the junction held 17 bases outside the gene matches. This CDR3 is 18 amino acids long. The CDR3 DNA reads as TGTGCCTGGAGCACCTGGGGTGTAGGACAGGGTCCAGGAAACACCATATATTTT. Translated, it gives CAWSTWGVGQGPGNTIYF.

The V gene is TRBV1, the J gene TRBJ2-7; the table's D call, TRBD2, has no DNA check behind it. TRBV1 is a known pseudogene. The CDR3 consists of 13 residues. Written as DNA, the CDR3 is TGCACCAGCACCCCGGAGGGGCCCGACGAGCAGTACTTC. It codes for CTSTPEGPDEQYF.

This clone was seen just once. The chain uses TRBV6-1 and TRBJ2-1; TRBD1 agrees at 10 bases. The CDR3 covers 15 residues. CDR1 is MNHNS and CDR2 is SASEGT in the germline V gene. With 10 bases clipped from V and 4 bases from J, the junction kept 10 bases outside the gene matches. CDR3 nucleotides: TGTGCCACGAGAGAGACAGGGGGCCGATACAATGAGCAGTTCTTC. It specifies CATRETGGRYNEQFF.

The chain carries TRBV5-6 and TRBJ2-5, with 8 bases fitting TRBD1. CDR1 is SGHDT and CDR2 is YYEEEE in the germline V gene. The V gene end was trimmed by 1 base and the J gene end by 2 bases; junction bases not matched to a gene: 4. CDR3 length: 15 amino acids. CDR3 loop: CASSLPGQGQETQYF. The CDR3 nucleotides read TGTGCCAGCAGCTTGCCCGGACAGGGACAAGAGACCCAGTACTTC.

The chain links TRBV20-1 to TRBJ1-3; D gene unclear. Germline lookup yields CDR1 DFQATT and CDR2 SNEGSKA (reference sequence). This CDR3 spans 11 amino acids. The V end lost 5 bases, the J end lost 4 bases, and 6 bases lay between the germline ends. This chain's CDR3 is CSARAGNTIYF. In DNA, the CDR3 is TGCAGTGCTCGCGCGGGAAACACCATATATTTT.

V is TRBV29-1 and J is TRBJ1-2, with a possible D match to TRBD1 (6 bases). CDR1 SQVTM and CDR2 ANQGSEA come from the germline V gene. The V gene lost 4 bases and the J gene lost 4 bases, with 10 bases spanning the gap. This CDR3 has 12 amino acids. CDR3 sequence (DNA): TGCAGCGTTGCACGACAGGCCTATGGCTACACCTTC. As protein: CSVARQAYGYTF. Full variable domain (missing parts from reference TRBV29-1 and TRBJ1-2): SAVISQKPSRDICQRGTSLTIQCQVDSQVTMMFWYRQQPGQSLTLIATANQGSEATYESGFVIDKFPISRPNLTFSTLTVSNMSPEDSSIYLCSVARQAYGYTFGSGTRLTVV.

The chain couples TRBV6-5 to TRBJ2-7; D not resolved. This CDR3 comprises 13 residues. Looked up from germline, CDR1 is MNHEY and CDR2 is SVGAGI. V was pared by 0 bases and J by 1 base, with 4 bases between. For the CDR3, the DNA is TGTGCCAGCAGTTACTCGTCTTCCTACGAGCAGTACTTC. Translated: CASSYSSSYEQYF.

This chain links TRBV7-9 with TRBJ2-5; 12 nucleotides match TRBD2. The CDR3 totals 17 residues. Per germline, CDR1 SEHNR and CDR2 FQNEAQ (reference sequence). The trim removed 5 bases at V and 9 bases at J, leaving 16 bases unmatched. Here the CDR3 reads CASSPPRLAGVNESQYF. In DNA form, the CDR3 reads TGTGCCAGCAGCCCCCCCCGACTAGCGGGAGTCAACGAGTCCCAGTACTTC. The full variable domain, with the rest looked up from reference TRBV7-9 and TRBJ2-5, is DTGVSQNPRHKITKRGQNVTFRCDPISEHNRLYWYRQTLGQGPEFLTYFQNEAQLEKSRLLSDRFSAERPKGSFSTLEIQRTEQGDSAMYLCASSPPRLAGVNESQYFGPGTRLLVL.

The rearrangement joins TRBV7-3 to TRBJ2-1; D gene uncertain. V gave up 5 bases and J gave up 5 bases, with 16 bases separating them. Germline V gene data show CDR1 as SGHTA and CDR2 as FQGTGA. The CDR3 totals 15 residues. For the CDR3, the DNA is TGTGCCAGCAGCACCGCTAGTGGGTTCCACAATGAGCAGTTCTTC. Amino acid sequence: CASSTASGFHNEQFF.

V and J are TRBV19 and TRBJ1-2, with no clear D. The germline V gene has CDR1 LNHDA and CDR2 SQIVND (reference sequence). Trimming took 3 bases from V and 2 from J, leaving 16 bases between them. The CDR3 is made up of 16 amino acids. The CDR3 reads CASSIPRLPGNYGYTF. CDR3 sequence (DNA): TGTGCCAGTAGTATTCCCCGGCTCCCGGGAAACTATGGCTACACCTTC.